The 4 T cell receptor beta chains below were found in one sample sequenced in a study of blood T cell repertoires in COVID-19. Clones were read by immunoSEQ multiplex PCR, and TCRdb kept only the in-frame ones, dropping some. The sample has roughly 250,000 clones; roughly 80% are singletons. Specimen: peripheral blood. All receptors derive from a woman over 75 with active or convalescent COVID-19.

The rearrangement uses TRBV2 and TRBJ1-2; TRBD1 is a possible D gene (6 bases). CDR1 and CDR2 from the germline V gene are SNHLY and FYNNEI. CDR3 size: 14 residues. Trimming cost V 6 bases and J 4 bases, with 15 bases left between them. For the CDR3, the DNA is TGTGCCAGCAGAGAACAAGGGGGGGGCTATGGCTACACCTTC. The encoded protein is CASREQGGGYGYTF. Full variable domain (remainder filled in from reference TRBV2 and TRBJ1-2): EPEVTQTPSHQVTQMGQEVILRCVPISNHLYFYWYRQILGQKVEFLVSFYNNEISEKSEIFDDQFSVERPDGSNFTLKIRSTKLEDSAMYFCASREQGGGYGYTFGSGTRLTVV.

The chain is built from TRBV5-1 and TRBJ1-1; D is ambiguous. In germline, CDR1 is SGHRS, CDR2 YFSETQ. Trimming removed 4 bases at V and 5 bases at J, with 21 bases between. The CDR3 is 16 residues long. CDR3 region: CASSAADGAGLTEAFF. CDR3 in DNA: TGCGCCAGCAGCGCGGCGGACGGAGCGGGGTTGACTGAAGCTTTCTTT.

This chain links TRBV11-3 with TRBJ1-6; TRBD1 is a possible D gene (5 bases). In germline, CDR1 is SGHNT, CDR2 YENEEA. Trimming stripped 2 bases from V and 6 bases from J, with 5 bases between. The CDR3 extends over 13 amino acids. Here the CDR3 DNA reads TGTGCCAGCAGCTTACAGGGTAATTCACCCCTCCACTTT. Its translation: CASSLQGNSPLHF.

The chain has TRBV5-1 and TRBJ2-1; D might be TRBD1 (5 bases). The CDR3 sequence is 15 residues long. Looked up from germline, CDR1 is SGHRS and CDR2 is YFSETQ. Trimming took off 0 bases at V and 9 bases at J, with 16 bases between the two ends. The CDR3 protein is CASSLADSRYVEQFF. In nucleotides, the CDR3 is TGCGCCAGCAGCTTGGCTGACAGTAGGTATGTTGAGCAGTTCTTC.